This TCR beta chain stems from a study of T cells in Graves' hyperthyroidism and ophthalmopathy. General observations from the study: Median prediction lead before ophthalmopathy onset was 6 to 8 months with the model.

Concerning this clonotype: Its antigen remains unknown.

Trimming removed 2 bases from V and 4 bases from J; junction bases left unmatched: 1. CDR1 is SGDLS, CDR2 YYNGEE, per germline. This CDR3 contains 15 residues. Amplified TCR beta CDR3 regions came from RNA transcripts. HTBI primers were employed in a first-round RT-PCR of the TCR CDR3. TCRdb called the multiplex PCR reads again in MiXCR, with one record for every CDR3 protein. The profile covers a few hundred thousand distinct CDR3 sequences, with 40% to 55% appearing a single time and under 20% taken by the ten largest. Pregnant or lactating patients were excluded, as were those with uncontrolled infection or other autoimmune disease. Used for diagnoses were clinical symptoms, serum thyroxine and TRAb, thyroid ultrasound and orbital computed tomography.

V and J are TRBV9 and TRBJ2-5; 14 bases map to TRBD2. This TCR was sampled from an adult woman with Graves' disease, either hyperthyroidism or ophthalmopathy (not recorded which). Sequencing input: peripheral blood or thyroid tissue (not recorded which). CDR3 coding DNA: TGTGCCAGCAGCGTCGGGACTAGCGGGAGAGAGACCCAGTACTTC. Encoded protein: CASSVGTSGRETQYF.